This TCR beta chain was obtained from a study of a mutant IDH1 vaccine in newly diagnosed glioma. Study-wide results and caveats: Patients showed vaccine-induced immune responses at a rate of 80% to 95%.

As to time point: week 11, during vaccination. A single vaccine dose contained 300 ug of mutant IDH1 20-mer peptide, and topical imiquimod was used with it. Generated by immunoSEQ multiplex PCR, the TCRdb table keeps only in-frame clones and is missing some. The sample carries some 130,000 clones, just under 80% recorded once. Regarding this clone: The antigen is not known.

This CDR3 has 16 residues. V was pared by 4 bases and J by 1 base, with 7 bases of the junction left unmatched. Germline assignment: CDR1 MNHNY and CDR2 SVGAGI (reference sequence). This clonotype was obtained from a man aged 35 to 55 with glioma. The specimen comprised PBMCs, sampled from a glioma patient whose treatment included an IDH1 peptide vaccine. The chain employs TRBV6-6 and TRBJ1-3; 7 bases map to TRBD1. Here the CDR3 DNA reads TGTGCCAGCAGTTCCCAACAGGGGTCTTCTGGAAACACCATATATTTT. Translating gives CASSSQQGSSGNTIYF.